This TCR beta chain was captured by sequencing in a study of T-cell memory formation after mild COVID-19. Overall study findings and caveats: Pre-infection memory already had some responding clones, implying cross-reactive memory joined.

Regarding this clonotype: Its antigen is undetermined.

The TCR alpha and TCR beta cDNA libraries, bearing sample barcodes and UMIs, were generated by 5'RACE using constant-segment primers. One entry per CDR3 protein results from TCRdb running MiXCR on the 5' RACE reads. The sample holds around 500,000 distinct CDR3 sequences, roughly 18% seen once. This CDR3 comprises 16 residues. CDR1 is DFQATT and CDR2 is SNEGSKA in the germline V gene (reference sequence). The V and J ends lost 2 bases and 2 bases, in that order; junction bases with no gene match: 6. The receptor comes from an adult woman who had mild COVID-19 (a few samples of this study predate the infection). Cell type and time point are not known. V and J are TRBV20-1 and TRBJ2-5, with 12 bases that match TRBD2. The specimen sequenced was PBMCs or a T cell subset sorted from them (not recorded which). For the CDR3, the DNA is TGCAGTGCTAGACCTAGCGGGAGGGGATTACAAGAGACCCAGTACTTC. This gives the protein CSARPSGRGLQETQYF.